These T cell receptor beta chains were read from a single sample in a study of OX40 agonist ivuxolimab in advanced cancers. The data were produced by immunoSEQ multiplex PCR, yet TCRdb's version contains in-frame clones alone and is incomplete. The sample carries more than 95,000 clones, roughly 90% recorded once. This specimen was CD4+ or CD8+ T cells sorted from blood, taken in a trial of the OX40 agonist ivuxolimab. Receptors originate from an adult with an advanced solid tumor such as melanoma, head and neck, liver or kidney cancer. Each CDR3 is given with its conserved first and last residue. Fields, in order: D gene, clone size, CDR3 length, V gene, J gene, CDR3 DNA, CDR3 protein. The D gene is left open where the match is weak. Clone size, where shown, is once, few, many, or a class for clones that have expanded.

TRBD1	-	16	TRBV27	TRBJ2-7	TGTGCCAGCAGTCGAGGTGGACAGGGACTGAGGTACGAGCAGTACTTC	CASSRGGQGLRYEQYF
-	-	14	TRBV9	TRBJ1-5	TGTGCCAGCAGCGCCACGGGAGGGGATCAGCCCCAGCATTTT	CASSATGGDQPQHF
TRBD2	-	16	TRBV9	TRBJ2-5	TGTGCCAGCAGCCCAGGGACTAGCGGGGGGGAAGAGACCCAGTACTTC	CASSPGTSGGEETQYF
TRBD1	-	14	TRBV28	TRBJ1-1	TGTGCCAGCAGTTGGACAGGGAGGCCCACTGAAGCTTTCTTT	CASSWTGRPTEAFF
-	once	15	TRBV14	TRBJ2-7	TGTGCCAGCAGCCAAGAGAGGAGACGATACTACGAGCAGTACTTC	CASSQERRRYYEQYF
-	-	15	TRBV7-9	TRBJ2-7	TGTGCCAGCAGCTTAGAGGGGACAAATACCTACGAGCAGTACTTC	CASSLEGTNTYEQYF
-	-	15	TRBV28	TRBJ1-1	TGTGCCAGCAGTTTCTGGTTGGGGGGCGACACTGAAGCTTTCTTT	CASSFWLGGDTEAFF
TRBD1	-	15	TRBV7-9	TRBJ1-4	TGTGCCAGCAGCCCAGACAGGGCGAGAAATGAAAAACTGTTTTTT	CASSPDRARNEKLFF
-	-	14	TRBV12-5	TRBJ1-2	TGTGCTAGTGGGGTGACAGGCTCTTTTGAGGGCTACACCTTC	CASGVTGSFEGYTF
-	-	15	TRBV6-5	TRBJ2-5	TGTGCCAGCAGTTACGTGGGATCCCGCCAAGAGACCCAGTACTTC	CASSYVGSRQETQYF
TRBD1	-	11	TRBV6-6	TRBJ1-5	TGTGCCTCCCAGGGGGATCAGCCCCAGCATTTT	CASQGDQPQHF
TRBD1	-	13	TRBV6-6	TRBJ1-1	TGTGCCAGCAGTGCGACAGGGATCACTGAAGCTTTCTTT	CASSATGITEAFF
TRBD1	few	13	TRBV2	TRBJ2-7	TGTGCCAGCAGTTTGGTGACAGGGGGCGAGCAGTACTTC	CASSLVTGGEQYF
-	-	15	TRBV6-1	TRBJ1-5	TGTGCCAGCACTTCGGCAGTTTATAGCAATCAGCCCCAGCATTTT	CASTSAVYSNQPQHF
-	-	16	TRBV19	TRBJ2-6	TGTGCCAGTAGTATAGATAGGCACCCTGCGGCCAACGTCCTGACTTTC	CASSIDRHPAANVLTF
-	once	14	TRBV6-5	TRBJ2-5	TGTGCCAGCAGGCCTCTTACCGGGACGGAGACCCAGTACTTC	CASRPLTGTETQYF
TRBD2	-	14	TRBV10-3	TRBJ2-7	TGTGCCATCAGTGATAGCGGGGGTACCTACGAGCAGTACTTC	CAISDSGGTYEQYF
-	-	13	TRBV9	TRBJ2-2	TGTGCCAGCAGCGTAGACCTCACCGGGGAGCTGTTTTTT	CASSVDLTGELFF
-	-	12	TRBV28	TRBJ2-3	TGTGCCAGCAGTTCCTACACAGATACGCAGTATTTT	CASSSYTDTQYF
TRBD1	-	14	TRBV7-2	TRBJ2-7	TGTGCCAGCAGATCAGGGACAGGGGGGAGGGAGCAGTACTTC	CASRSGTGGREQYF
TRBD1	-	12	TRBV11-3	TRBJ2-7	TGTGCCAGCAGCGAGGGACAGGGAGTGCAGTACTTC	CASSEGQGVQYF
TRBD2	-	14	TRBV6-5	TRBJ2-1	TGTGCCAGCAGTTCCCCAGCGGGAGTCAATGAGCAGTTCTTC	CASSSPAGVNEQFF
-	-	14	TRBV10-3	TRBJ2-5	TGTGCCATCAGTCCCAGGACGGAGGGAGAGACCCAGTACTTC	CAISPRTEGETQYF
-	-	12	TRBV5-5	TRBJ2-7	TGTGCCAGCAGCTTGGAGGGGTACGAGCAGTACTTC	CASSLEGYEQYF
-	once	14	TRBV7-2	TRBJ1-1	TGTGCCAGCAGCTTCGGACAAGAGAACACTGAAGCTTTCTTT	CASSFGQENTEAFF
-	-	13	TRBV5-6	TRBJ1-5	TGTGCCAGCAGCTCCCTCCCAGATCAGCCCCAGCATTTT	CASSSLPDQPQHF
TRBD2	-	17	TRBV18	TRBJ2-3	TGTGCCAGCTCACCACCGGGACTAGCGGTTAGCACAGATACGCAGTATTTT	CASSPPGLAVSTDTQYF
TRBD1	-	16	TRBV18	TRBJ1-1	TGTGCCAGCTCAGGACGGACAGGGGCGCTGAACACTGAAGCTTTCTTT	CASSGRTGALNTEAFF
-	-	16	TRBV11-2	TRBJ1-2	TGTGCCAGCAGCTCCCTAAAGACAGGCACGATATATGGCTACACCTTC	CASSSLKTGTIYGYTF
TRBD1	few	14	TRBV28	TRBJ2-5	TGTGCCAGCAGCAGCACAGGGGAGCAAGAGACCCAGTACTTC	CASSSTGEQETQYF
TRBD1	-	15	TRBV6-5	TRBJ2-3	TGTGCCAGCAGTTACGGGACAGGGGGCGCAGATACGCAGTATTTT	CASSYGTGGADTQYF
TRBD1	-	15	TRBV28	TRBJ2-7	TGTGCCAGCAGTTTATTTGCAGGGGGACGCTACGAGCAGTACTTC	CASSLFAGGRYEQYF
-	-	12	TRBV11-3	TRBJ1-1	TGTGCCAGCAGCTTGGTTAGGTCTGAAGCTTTCTTT	CASSLVRSEAFF
TRBD2	-	15	TRBV28	TRBJ2-1	TGTGCCAGCGGGACTAGCGGGAGCTCCTACAATGAGCAGTTCTTC	CASGTSGSSYNEQFF
-	-	14	TRBV9	TRBJ1-1	TGTGCCAGCAGCGTAGGCTTAGGATGGACTGAAGCTTTCTTT	CASSVGLGWTEAFF
-	-	14	TRBV6-6	TRBJ1-1	TGTGCCAGCAGTTACCGGGGCAGGGTCACTGAAGCTTTCTTT	CASSYRGRVTEAFF
TRBD2	-	16	TRBV9	TRBJ2-5	TGTGCCAGCAGCGTAGCGGGACTAGCGGAGGAAGAGACCCAGTACTTC	CASSVAGLAEEETQYF
-	-	13	TRBV5-1	TRBJ1-1	TGCGCCAGCAGCTTGGGGACGAACACTGAAGCTTTCTTT	CASSLGTNTEAFF
TRBD2	-	17	TRBV28	TRBJ2-5	TGTGCCAGCACCGTCGGGGGGGGAGGGCCAATCAAAGAGACCCAGTACTTC	CASTVGGGGPIKETQYF
-	-	12	TRBV28	TRBJ1-2	TGTGCCAGCGGCGGGGGAATGCGTGGCTACACCTTC	CASGGGMRGYTF
-	few	13	TRBV18	TRBJ1-5	TGTGCCAGCTCCCTAGAGGGGGGCCAGCCCCAGCATTTT	CASSLEGGQPQHF
-	-	13	TRBV5-4	TRBJ2-7	TGTGCCAGCAGCTTGGAGGAATACTACGAGCAGTACTTC	CASSLEEYYEQYF
TRBD1	-	14	TRBV7-9	TRBJ2-7	TGTGCCAGCATCAAAGAGGGACAGTCCTACGAGCAGTACTTC	CASIKEGQSYEQYF
TRBD1	-	14	TRBV5-1	TRBJ1-2	TGCGCCAGCAGCTTACAGGGGGAAGATCAAGGCTACACCTTC	CASSLQGEDQGYTF
-	-	14	TRBV19	TRBJ1-1	TGTGCCAGTAGTGTACGGACACTTAACACTGAAGCTTTCTTT	CASSVRTLNTEAFF
-	-	13	TRBV19	TRBJ2-5	TGTGCCAGTAGTATAGCTGGGGGGGAGACCCAGTACTTC	CASSIAGGETQYF